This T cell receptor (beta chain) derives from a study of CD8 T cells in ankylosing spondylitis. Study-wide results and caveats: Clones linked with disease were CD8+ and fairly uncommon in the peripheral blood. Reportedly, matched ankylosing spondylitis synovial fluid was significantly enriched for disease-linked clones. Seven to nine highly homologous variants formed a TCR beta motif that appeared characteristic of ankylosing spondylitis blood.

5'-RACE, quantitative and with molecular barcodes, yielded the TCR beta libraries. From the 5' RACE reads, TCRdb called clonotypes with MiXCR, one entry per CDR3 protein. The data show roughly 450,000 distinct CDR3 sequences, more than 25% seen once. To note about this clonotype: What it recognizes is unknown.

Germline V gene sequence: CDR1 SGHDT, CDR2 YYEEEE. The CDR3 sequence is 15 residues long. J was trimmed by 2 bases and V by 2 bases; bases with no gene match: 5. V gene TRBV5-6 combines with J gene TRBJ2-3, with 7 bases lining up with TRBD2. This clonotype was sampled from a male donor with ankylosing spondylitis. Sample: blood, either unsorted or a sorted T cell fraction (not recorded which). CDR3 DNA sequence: TGTGCCAGCAGCTTCCCGGGAGGCTCCACAGATACGCAGTATTTT. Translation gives CASSFPGGSTDTQYF.